Presented here are 3 T cell receptor beta chains from one specimen sequenced in a study of blood T cell repertoires in COVID-19 (TCRdb year 2020). The library was prepared using the immunoSEQ multiplex PCR assay. In TCRdb, the immuneACCESS table is reduced to in-frame sequences with V and J assigned. These tables do not hold every clone; where another copy was compared, an unresolved V gene accounts for under half, and the others remain unexplained. The sample data list around 260,000 clones, and over 75% of these were observed just once. In total, the top ten clones hold 0.7% of the sample. The material sequenced was peripheral blood. The receptors shown here come from a human donor in a cohort sampled during active COVID-19.

The V call is TRBV29-1, the J call TRBJ1-3; 9 bases match TRBD1. The CDR3 contains 13 residues. J lost 4 bases, V lost 6 bases, and 4 bases had no gene match. Germline values: CDR1 SQVTM, CDR2 ANQGSEA. CDR3 loop: CSVQGALGNTIYF. The CDR3 region has the DNA TGCAGCGTACAGGGGGCGCTGGGAAACACCATATATTTT.

The chain joins TRBV5-6 to TRBJ2-1, with D uncertain. This CDR3 is 13 amino acids long. V was shortened by 4 bases and J by 4 bases, with 9 bases between the two germline ends. Per germline, CDR1 SGHDT and CDR2 YYEEEE. The CDR3 loop is CASSLEFYNEQFF. As DNA, the CDR3 is TGTGCCAGCAGCCTTGAGTTTTACAATGAGCAGTTCTTC.

The chain is built from TRBV30 and TRBJ2-7, with TRBD1 matching 9 bases. The CDR3 is 13 residues long. V gave up 4 bases and J gave up 3 bases; unmatched junction bases: 4. Per the germline V gene, CDR1 is GTSNPN and CDR2 is SVGIG (reference sequence). The CDR3 region is CAWMGTGRYEQYF. CDR3 in DNA: TGTGCCTGGATGGGGACAGGGCGCTACGAGCAGTACTTC.